This T cell receptor (beta chain) was sequenced in a study of blood T cell repertoires in COVID-19. Study context: Material from acute and convalescent COVID-19 was sourced from the United States, Italy and Spain. In each case, the material was cDNA or gDNA derived from T cells, B-cell-depleted T cells, or PBMCs.

This CDR3 has 13 amino acids. Germline V gene lookup returns CDR1 MNHEY and CDR2 SMNVEV (reference sequence). With V trimmed by 6 bases and J by 5 bases, 6 bases remained unmatched. The authors' processing: Cell counts per sample came from amplifying reference gene primers. TCRdb's table, derived via immunoSEQ multiplex PCR, lists solely in-frame clones and lacks some. V, J and clone size were drawn from that table, and D and trimming were deduced from the DNA. The sample consists of 200,000 to 250,000 clones, under 90% of them appearing once. This receptor was taken from an elderly woman with acute or convalescent COVID-19. The rearrangement uses TRBV27 and TRBJ1-1, with TRBD1 matching 7 bases. What was sequenced was peripheral blood. The DNA for the CDR3 is TGTGCCAGCAGCCGACAGGGTTTGACTGAAGCTTTCTTT. Translated: CASSRQGLTEAFF.